The clone carrying this T cell receptor (beta chain) has just a few counts. Other nucleotide sequences from this sample produce the same CDR3. In the study's own analysis: Using reference gene primer amplification, nucleated cell counts were estimated. The protocol was immunoSEQ multiplex PCR, while the TCRdb copy is restricted to in-frame clones and leaves out a portion. V and J calls and clone size are as listed in that table; D and trimming were resolved from the DNA. The sample holds roughly 190,000 clones, around four fifths seen once. This sample was taken from a study of blood T cell repertoires in COVID-19. CDR1 and CDR2 from the germline V gene are KGHDR and SFDVKD. Trimming at V came to 9 bases and at J to 3 bases, leaving 7 bases not matched to a gene. CDR3 length: 14 residues.

The TCR comes from a man in his thirties or forties with active or convalescent COVID-19. The chain uses TRBV24-1 and TRBJ1-5; 7 nucleotides agree with TRBD1. Sequences were obtained from peripheral blood. For the CDR3, the DNA is TGTGCCACCTCCCCGGGACAGCTCAATCAGCCCCAGCATTTT. It yields the protein CATSPGQLNQPQHF.